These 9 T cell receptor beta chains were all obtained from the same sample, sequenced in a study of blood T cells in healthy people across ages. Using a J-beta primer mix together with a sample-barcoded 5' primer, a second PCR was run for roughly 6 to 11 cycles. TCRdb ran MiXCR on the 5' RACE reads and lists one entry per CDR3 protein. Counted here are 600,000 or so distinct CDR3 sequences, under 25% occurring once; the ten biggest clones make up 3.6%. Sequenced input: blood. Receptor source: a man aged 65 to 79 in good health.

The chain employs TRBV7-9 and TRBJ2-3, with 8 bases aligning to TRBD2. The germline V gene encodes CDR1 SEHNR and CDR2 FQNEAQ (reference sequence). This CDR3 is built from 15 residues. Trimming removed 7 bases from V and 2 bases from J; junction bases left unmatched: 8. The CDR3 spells CASTSRLATTDTQYF. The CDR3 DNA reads TGTGCCAGCACCTCCCGACTAGCGACCACAGATACGCAGTATTTT.

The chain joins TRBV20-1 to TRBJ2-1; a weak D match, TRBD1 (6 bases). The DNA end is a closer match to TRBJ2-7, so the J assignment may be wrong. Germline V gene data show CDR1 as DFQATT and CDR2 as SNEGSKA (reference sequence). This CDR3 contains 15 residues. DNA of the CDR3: TGCAGTGCTAGAGGTGGGACAACACTATCCTACGAGCAGTACTTC. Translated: CSARGGTTLSYEQYF.

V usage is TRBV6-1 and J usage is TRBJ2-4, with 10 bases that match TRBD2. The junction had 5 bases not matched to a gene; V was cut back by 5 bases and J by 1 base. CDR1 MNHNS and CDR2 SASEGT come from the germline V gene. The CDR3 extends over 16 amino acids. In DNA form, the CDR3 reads TGTGCCAGCAGTACCCTAGCGGGAGATGCCAAAAACATTCAGTACTTC. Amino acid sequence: CASSTLAGDAKNIQYF.

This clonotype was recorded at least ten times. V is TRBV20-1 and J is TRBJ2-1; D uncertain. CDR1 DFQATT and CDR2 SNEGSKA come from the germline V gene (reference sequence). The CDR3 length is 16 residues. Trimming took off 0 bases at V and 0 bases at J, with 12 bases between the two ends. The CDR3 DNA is TGCAGTGCTAGAGATCCTTCCTCCAGCTCCTACAATGAGCAGTTCTTC. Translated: CSARDPSSSSYNEQFF.

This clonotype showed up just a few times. Here the CDR3 DNA reads TGCAGTGCTGTGGACGGAGGAGAGTCTGGCTACACCTTC. Translation gives CSAVDGGESGYTF. The rearrangement uses TRBV20-1 and TRBJ1-2, with no clear D. Germline values: CDR1 DFQATT, CDR2 SNEGSKA (reference sequence). V was shortened by 5 bases and J by 7 bases, with 17 bases between the two germline ends. The CDR3 has 13 amino acids.

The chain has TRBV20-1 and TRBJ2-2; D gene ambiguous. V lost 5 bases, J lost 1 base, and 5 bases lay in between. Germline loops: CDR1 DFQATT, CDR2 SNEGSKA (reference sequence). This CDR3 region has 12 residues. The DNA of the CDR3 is TGCAGTGCTCCTAAGAACACCGGGGAGCTGTTTTTT. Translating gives CSAPKNTGELFF.

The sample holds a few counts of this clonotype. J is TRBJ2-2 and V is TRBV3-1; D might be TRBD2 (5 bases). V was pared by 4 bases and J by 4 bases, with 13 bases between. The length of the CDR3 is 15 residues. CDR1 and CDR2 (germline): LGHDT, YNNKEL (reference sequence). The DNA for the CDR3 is TGTGCCAGCAGCCTTCCAAGAGGAGGCACCGGGGAGCTGTTTTTT. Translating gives CASSLPRGGTGELFF.

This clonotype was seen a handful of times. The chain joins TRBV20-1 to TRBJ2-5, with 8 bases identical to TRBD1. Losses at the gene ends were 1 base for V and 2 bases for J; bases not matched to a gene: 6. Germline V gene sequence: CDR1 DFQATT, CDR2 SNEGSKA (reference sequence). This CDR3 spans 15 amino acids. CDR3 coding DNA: TGCAGTGCTAGAGGAGACAGGGGTCTTCAAGAGACCCAGTACTTC. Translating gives CSARGDRGLQETQYF.

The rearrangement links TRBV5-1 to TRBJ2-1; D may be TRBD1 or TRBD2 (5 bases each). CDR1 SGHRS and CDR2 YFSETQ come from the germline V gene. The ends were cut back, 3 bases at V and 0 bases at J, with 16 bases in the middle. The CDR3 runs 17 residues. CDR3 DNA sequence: TGCGCCAGCAGCTCGCTCCCGGGGCTGGGCTCCTACAATGAGCAGTTCTTC. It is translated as CASSSLPGLGSYNEQFF.